This T cell receptor (beta chain) came from a study of blood T cell repertoires in COVID-19. Study at large: The samples span acute and convalescent COVID-19 from the United States, Italy and Spain. Sources were T cells, B-cell-depleted T cells, or PBMCs; the material itself was cDNA or gDNA.

This clone was observed a handful of times. Original processing notes: Counts of nucleated cells, estimated from reference gene primer amplification, were obtained. The data were produced by immunoSEQ multiplex PCR, yet TCRdb's version contains in-frame clones alone and is incomplete. V and J calls and clone size come straight from that table; D and trimming were deduced from the DNA. The sample yields around 140,000 clones, around 78% seen once. This TCR came from a woman aged 55-69 years with acute or convalescent COVID-19. Material for sequencing was peripheral blood.

DNA of the CDR3: TGTGCCAGCAGTCAATCCCCAGGGTATGGCTACACCTTC. This codes for CASSQSPGYGYTF. The chain combines TRBV7-9 with TRBJ1-2; the D gene is possibly TRBD1 (5 bases). Trimming took off 6 bases at V and 5 bases at J, with 13 bases between the two ends. The CDR3 runs to 13 residues. Germline CDR1 SEHNR, CDR2 FQNEAQ (reference sequence).